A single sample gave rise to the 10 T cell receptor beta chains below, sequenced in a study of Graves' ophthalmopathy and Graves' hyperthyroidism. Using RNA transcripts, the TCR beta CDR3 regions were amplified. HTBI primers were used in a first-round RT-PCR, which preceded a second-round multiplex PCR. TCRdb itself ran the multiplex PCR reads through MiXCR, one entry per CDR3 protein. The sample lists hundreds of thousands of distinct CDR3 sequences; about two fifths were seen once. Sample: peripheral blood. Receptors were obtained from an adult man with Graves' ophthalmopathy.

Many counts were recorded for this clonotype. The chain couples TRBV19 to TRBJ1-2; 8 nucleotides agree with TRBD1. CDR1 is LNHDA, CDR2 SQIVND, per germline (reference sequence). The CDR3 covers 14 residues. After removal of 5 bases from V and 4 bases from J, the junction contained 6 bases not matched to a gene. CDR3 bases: TGTGCCAGTAGTCCGGGACAGGCGACCTATGGCTACACCTTC. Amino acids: CASSPGQATYGYTF. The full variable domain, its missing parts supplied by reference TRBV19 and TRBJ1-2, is DGGITQSPKYLFRKEGQNVTLSCEQNLNHDAMYWYRQDPGQGLRLIYYSQIVNDFQKGDIAEGYSVSREKKESFPLTVTSAQKNPTAFYLCASSPGQATYGYTFGSGTRLTVV.

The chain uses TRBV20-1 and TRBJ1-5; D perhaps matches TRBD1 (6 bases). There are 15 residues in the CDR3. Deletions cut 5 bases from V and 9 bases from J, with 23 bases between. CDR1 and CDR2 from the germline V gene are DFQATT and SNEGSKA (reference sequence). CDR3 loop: CSAPRVGGESGPQHF. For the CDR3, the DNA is TGCAGTGCTCCGAGGGTGGGGGGCGAAAGTGGGCCCCAGCATTTT.

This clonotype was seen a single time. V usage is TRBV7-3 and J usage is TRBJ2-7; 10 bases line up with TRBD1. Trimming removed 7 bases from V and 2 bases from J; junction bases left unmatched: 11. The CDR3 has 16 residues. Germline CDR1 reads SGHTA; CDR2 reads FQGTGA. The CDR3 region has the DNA TGTGCCAGCACCCCGGAGGGGGGGACAGGGGCCTACGAGCAGTACTTC. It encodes CASTPEGGTGAYEQYF. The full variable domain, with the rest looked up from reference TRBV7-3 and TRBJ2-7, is GAGVSQTPSNKVTEKGKYVELRCDPISGHTALYWYRQSLGQGPEFLIYFQGTGAADDSGLPNDRFFAVRPEGSVSTLKIQRTERGDSAVYLCASTPEGGTGAYEQYFGPGTRLTVT.

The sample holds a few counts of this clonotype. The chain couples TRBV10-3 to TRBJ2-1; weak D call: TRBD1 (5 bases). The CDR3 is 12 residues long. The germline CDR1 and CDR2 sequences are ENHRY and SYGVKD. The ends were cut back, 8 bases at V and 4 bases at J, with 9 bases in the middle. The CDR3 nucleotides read TGTGCCATCTTAGACAGTTACAATGAGCAGTTCTTC. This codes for CAILDSYNEQFF.

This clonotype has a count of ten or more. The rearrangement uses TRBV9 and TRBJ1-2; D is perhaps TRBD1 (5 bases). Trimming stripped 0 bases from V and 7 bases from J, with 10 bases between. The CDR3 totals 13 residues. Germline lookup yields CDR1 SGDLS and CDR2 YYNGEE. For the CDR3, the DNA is TGTGCCAGCAGCGTAGTGGGGGAGCTTGGCTACACCTTC. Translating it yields CASSVVGELGYTF.

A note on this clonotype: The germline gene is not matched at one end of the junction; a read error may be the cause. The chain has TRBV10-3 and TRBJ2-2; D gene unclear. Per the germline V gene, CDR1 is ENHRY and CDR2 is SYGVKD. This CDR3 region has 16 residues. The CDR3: CASSFGTDPNTGELFF. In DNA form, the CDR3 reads TGTGCCAGCAGTTTTGGAACGGACCCAAACACCGGGGAGCTGTTTTTT.

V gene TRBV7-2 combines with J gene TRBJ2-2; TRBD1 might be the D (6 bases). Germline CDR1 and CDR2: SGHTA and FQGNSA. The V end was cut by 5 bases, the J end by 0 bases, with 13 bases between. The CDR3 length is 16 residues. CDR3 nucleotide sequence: TGTGCCAGCAGCCCGCCCGGGACACCGAACACCGGGGAGCTGTTTTTT. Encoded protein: CASSPPGTPNTGELFF.

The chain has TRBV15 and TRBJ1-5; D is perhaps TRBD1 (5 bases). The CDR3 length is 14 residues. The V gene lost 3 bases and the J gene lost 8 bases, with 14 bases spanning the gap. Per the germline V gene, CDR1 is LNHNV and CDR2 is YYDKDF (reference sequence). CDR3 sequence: CATSSRAQGEPQHF. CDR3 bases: TGTGCCACCAGCAGCCGGGCCCAAGGGGAGCCCCAGCATTTT.

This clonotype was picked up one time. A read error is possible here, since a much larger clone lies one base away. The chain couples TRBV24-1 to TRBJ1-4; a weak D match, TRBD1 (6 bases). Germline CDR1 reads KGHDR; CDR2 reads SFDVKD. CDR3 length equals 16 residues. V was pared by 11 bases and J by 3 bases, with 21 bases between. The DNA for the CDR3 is TGTGCCAGTAGTATGACTGGGACAACAGCTAATGAAAAACTGTTTTTT. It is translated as CASSMTGTTANEKLFF.

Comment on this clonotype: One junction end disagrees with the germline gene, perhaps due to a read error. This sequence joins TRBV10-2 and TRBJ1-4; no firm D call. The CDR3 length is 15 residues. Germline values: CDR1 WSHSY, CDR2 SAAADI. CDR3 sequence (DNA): TGTGCCAGCAGCCTAAGTTACGGCGGAGGTGAAAAACTGTTTTTT. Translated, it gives CASSLSYGGGEKLFF.